Detailed here is one TCR beta chain. Profiling relied on immunoSEQ multiplex PCR, and the TCRdb table lists in-frame clones only, not all of them. The sample comprises 100,000 to 150,000 clones, more than 70% of which are singletons, and around 1.7% rests with the top ten. This record comes from a study of T cells in localized non-small cell lung cancer. Germline V gene data show CDR1 as MNHNY and CDR2 as SVGAGI (reference sequence). The CDR3 extends over 16 amino acids. V gave up 5 bases and J gave up 5 bases; unmatched junction bases: 11. This clonotype was sampled from a female donor aged 60 or older with stage I lung adenocarcinoma. The source material was peripheral blood, sampled before any cancer treatment. The chain has TRBV6-6 and TRBJ2-5; TRBD1 agrees at 10 bases. Written as DNA, the CDR3 is TGTGCCAGCAGTCGACTCCCGACAGGGGGCATCGAGACCCAGTACTTC. Translation gives CASSRLPTGGIETQYF.